The clone carrying this T cell receptor (beta chain) was recorded many times. Antigen unknown. The TCR beta CDR3 regions underwent amplification using RNA transcripts as the source. First-round RT-PCR targeting the TCR CDR3 was performed with the HTBI primer set. A single record per CDR3 protein comes from TCRdb applying MiXCR to the multiplex PCR reads. The profile shows under 800,000 distinct CDR3 sequences, 14% of them singletons. Uncontrolled infections, other autoimmune diseases, pregnancy or lactation led to exclusion of patients. The diagnoses drew upon clinical symptoms, serum thyroxine and TRAb, thyroid ultrasound and orbital computed tomography. This sample is drawn from a study of T cells in Graves' hyperthyroidism and ophthalmopathy. General study findings and limits: Blood shared most expanded thyroid clonotypes above 0.001.

V dropped 5 bases and J dropped 4; count of bases not matched to a gene: 13. This CDR3 region has 17 residues. Sequenced: blood. This clonotype was sampled from a woman aged 18 to 35 with Graves' hyperthyroidism. The rearrangement joins TRBV12-3 or TRBV12-4 to TRBJ2-1; 8 bases agree with TRBD2. CDR3 in amino acids: CASSPTGGRRIYNEQFF. The CDR3 nucleotides read TGTGCCAGCAGTCCTACAGGCGGGAGGAGGATTTACAATGAGCAGTTCTTC.